A selection of T cell receptor beta chains follows, all from one sample in a study of blood T cell repertoires in COVID-19. Data came from immunoSEQ multiplex PCR; TCRdb stores just in-frame clones and leaves some out. The repertoire consists of roughly 240,000 clones, with approximately 86% occurring once and the leading ten covering just over 3%. Sequenced material: peripheral blood. These receptors were taken from a woman aged 30 to 39 who had recovered from COVID-19. The conserved cysteine and the conserved F or W are not part of the CDR3 here. Not every row has a clone size; where given, it reads once, few, many or a size class.

j_call	clone_size	v_call	cdr3_aa
TRBJ1-3	NA	TRBV7-9	ASSQTGANTIY
TRBJ1-1	few	TRBV7-3	ASSFTQGSEAF
TRBJ2-1	NA	TRBV24-1	ATSENHRTNEQF
TRBJ2-1	many	TRBV3-1/TRBV3-2	ASGNTAGGYNEQF
TRBJ1-6	NA	TRBV27	ASSLLRDRSSYNSPLH
TRBJ1-1	NA	TRBV3-1/TRBV3-2	ASSQDMIPGTEAF
TRBJ2-3	NA	TRBV6-5	ASSRNPVDTQY
TRBJ2-7	NA	TRBV3-1/TRBV3-2	ASSQAWRGGTPYEQY
TRBJ2-7	NA	TRBV7-6	ASSFAGAEQY
TRBJ2-3	NA	TRBV24-1	ATSGHGGGAKDTQY
TRBJ1-1	NA	TRBV19	ASRTGLMNTEAF
TRBJ1-3	NA	TRBV2	ASSNHKRQARNTIY
TRBJ1-1	NA	TRBV19	ASSLASGAEAF
TRBJ2-1	NA	TRBV5-4	ASSLVTSGDNEQF
TRBJ1-4	NA	TRBV7-9	ASSLYGRAFNEKLF
TRBJ2-7	NA	TRBV27	ASSFGQIYEQY
TRBJ2-6	few	TRBV5-3	ARSFSGGAPGANVLT
TRBJ1-2	NA	TRBV4-3	ASSQSGTYYGYT
TRBJ2-7	few	TRBV4-2	ASSQLPPGLPPYEQY
TRBJ2-2	NA	TRBV10-3	AISAAGAPTGELF
TRBJ1-6	NA	TRBV7-2	ASSLNPRQSYNSPLH
TRBJ2-3	NA	TRBV9	ASSVAAGGSRTDTQY
TRBJ1-3	NA	TRBV5-1	ASSWRGQGGSGNTIY
TRBJ2-7	NA	TRBV29-1	SVLSRKGLDEQY
TRBJ2-7	NA	TRBV15	ATSRPLGQGAKEQY
TRBJ1-6	NA	TRBV6-5	ASRRTDFNSPLH
TRBJ1-1	NA	TRBV7-2	ASSYDLGGTEAF